The rows below give T cell receptor beta chains drawn from one sample of a study of OX40 agonist ivuxolimab in advanced cancers. The repertoire was sequenced with immunoSEQ multiplex PCR; TCRdb's copy has only in-frame clones and lacks some. The table records some 25,000 clones, 80% to 90% of them present only once. The input for sequencing was CD4+ or CD8+ T cells sorted from blood, taken in a trial of the OX40 agonist ivuxolimab. Every receptor here comes from an adult with an advanced solid tumor such as melanoma, head and neck, liver or kidney cancer. The conserved cysteine and the conserved F or W are not part of the CDR3 here. The order of the fields is clone size, J gene, V gene, CDR3 length, CDR3 protein. Expanded clones are given a class, and other clones once, few, many or no size at all.

abundance: many
j_gene: TRBJ2-5
v_gene: TRBV4-1
len: 13
CDR3aa: ASSPGTGDQETQY

abundance: NA
j_gene: TRBJ2-7
v_gene: TRBV19
len: 15
CDR3aa: ASSIGTSGSRAYEQY

abundance: NA
j_gene: TRBJ2-7
v_gene: TRBV11-2
len: 13
CDR3aa: ASRGGHLRTYEQY

abundance: NA
j_gene: TRBJ2-2
v_gene: TRBV7-9
len: 14
CDR3aa: ASSSGGQSYTGELF

abundance: NA
j_gene: TRBJ2-3
v_gene: TRBV6-5
len: 13
CDR3aa: ASSSIDRDADTQY

abundance: once
j_gene: TRBJ2-1
v_gene: TRBV28
len: 12
CDR3aa: ASSFFGLGNEQF

abundance: NA
j_gene: TRBJ1-2
v_gene: TRBV5-4
len: 12
CDR3aa: ASSLTGPGYGYT

abundance: NA
j_gene: TRBJ2-5
v_gene: TRBV5-1
len: 13
CDR3aa: ASSPGLAGKETQY

abundance: NA
j_gene: TRBJ1-2
v_gene: TRBV29-1
len: 10
CDR3aa: SLRELNYGYT

abundance: NA
j_gene: TRBJ2-1
v_gene: TRBV9
len: 14
CDR3aa: ASSPTGLAFYNEQF

abundance: NA
j_gene: TRBJ2-7
v_gene: TRBV7-6
len: 14
CDR3aa: ASSAGQGAKSDEQY

abundance: NA
j_gene: TRBJ2-7
v_gene: TRBV19
len: 12
CDR3aa: ASSIQGAPYEQY

abundance: NA
j_gene: TRBJ2-7
v_gene: TRBV5-1
len: 11
CDR3aa: ASSFQGTYEQY

abundance: NA
j_gene: TRBJ2-2
v_gene: TRBV7-6
len: 9
CDR3aa: ASSLLRELF

abundance: NA
j_gene: TRBJ2-7
v_gene: TRBV19
len: 11
CDR3aa: ASSWGVNYEQY

abundance: NA
j_gene: TRBJ2-1
v_gene: TRBV6-6
len: 12
CDR3aa: ASSPGTGLNEQF

abundance: NA
j_gene: TRBJ1-3
v_gene: TRBV28
len: 12
CDR3aa: ASSLRDSGNTIY

abundance: NA
j_gene: TRBJ1-5
v_gene: TRBV19
len: 17
CDR3aa: ASSNVAGTGAYSNQPQH

abundance: NA
j_gene: TRBJ2-3
v_gene: TRBV28
len: 12
CDR3aa: ASSSGQGADTQY

abundance: once
j_gene: TRBJ2-7
v_gene: TRBV5-1
len: 11
CDR3aa: ASSDGQTYEQY

abundance: few
j_gene: TRBJ1-1
v_gene: TRBV19
len: 12
CDR3aa: ASSAGHQNTEAF

abundance: NA
j_gene: TRBJ2-7
v_gene: TRBV9
len: 13
CDR3aa: ASSVIAGENYEQY

abundance: NA
j_gene: TRBJ2-7
v_gene: TRBV4-2
len: 13
CDR3aa: ASSQREGPSYEQY

abundance: NA
j_gene: TRBJ2-3
v_gene: TRBV6-5
len: 13
CDR3aa: ASSYSGSAPDTQY

abundance: NA
j_gene: TRBJ2-1
v_gene: TRBV14
len: 15
CDR3aa: ASSPSPLAPTYNEQF

abundance: NA
j_gene: TRBJ1-6
v_gene: TRBV27
len: 10
CDR3aa: ASGPLNSPLH

abundance: NA
j_gene: TRBJ2-1
v_gene: TRBV9
len: 12
CDR3aa: ASSVGGGVPEQF

abundance: NA
j_gene: TRBJ2-7
v_gene: TRBV27
len: 11
CDR3aa: ASSRDSSYEQY

abundance: NA
j_gene: TRBJ1-4
v_gene: TRBV6-5
len: 12
CDR3aa: ASSPRVFNEKLF

abundance: NA
j_gene: TRBJ1-5
v_gene: TRBV6-5
len: 11
CDR3aa: ASSYGIVQPQH

abundance: NA
j_gene: TRBJ1-1
v_gene: TRBV6-5
len: 11
CDR3aa: ASSSLGPTEAF

abundance: NA
j_gene: TRBJ1-1
v_gene: TRBV6-5
len: 11
CDR3aa: AYGEGPNTEAF

abundance: once
j_gene: TRBJ2-3
v_gene: TRBV9
len: 12
CDR3aa: ASSVRGGTDTQY

abundance: NA
j_gene: TRBJ1-6
v_gene: TRBV30
len: 12
CDR3aa: AWSPGQYNSPLH

abundance: NA
j_gene: TRBJ2-5
v_gene: TRBV27
len: 15
CDR3aa: ASSSPTSGRALETQY

abundance: NA
j_gene: TRBJ2-7
v_gene: TRBV7-8
len: 14
CDR3aa: ASSGEQGIKSYEQY

abundance: NA
j_gene: TRBJ2-1
v_gene: TRBV29-1
len: 10
CDR3aa: SVTGGMGEQF

abundance: NA
j_gene: TRBJ1-1
v_gene: TRBV29-1
len: 10
CDR3aa: SGLRENTEAF

abundance: once
j_gene: TRBJ2-7
v_gene: TRBV10-2
len: 11
CDR3aa: ASSDTLNYEQY

abundance: NA
j_gene: TRBJ1-2
v_gene: TRBV29-1
len: 10
CDR3aa: SVDREDYGYT

abundance: NA
j_gene: TRBJ2-2
v_gene: TRBV27
len: 12
CDR3aa: ASSFDSYTGELF

abundance: NA
j_gene: TRBJ1-1
v_gene: TRBV28
len: 10
CDR3aa: ASSRGGTEAF

abundance: NA
j_gene: TRBJ2-1
v_gene: TRBV7-3
len: 13
CDR3aa: ASSLSAVGYNEQF

abundance: NA
j_gene: TRBJ2-7
v_gene: TRBV11-2
len: 12
CDR3aa: ASSSRDNPYEQY

abundance: NA
j_gene: TRBJ2-7
v_gene: TRBV27
len: 12
CDR3aa: ASAVADSSYEQY

abundance: NA
j_gene: TRBJ2-5
v_gene: TRBV4-1
len: 14
CDR3aa: ASSQGGGGTQETQY